This is a list of T cell receptor beta chains from one sample in a study of shared T cell receptors in the human thymus. Profiled with immunoSEQ multiplex PCR; TCRdb holds only in-frame clones, not every one. The sample carries 500,000 to 750,000 clones, more than 75% recorded once. The same sample was also studied in work on human thymus T cells.

The sequenced sample consisted of thymocytes. Every receptor here comes from a boy in the first two years of life with a congenital heart defect. Each CDR3 is given with its conserved first and last residue. The D gene is left open where the match is weak. Size tells how often a clone was seen (once, few, many) or the class of an expanded clone, and some rows leave it out.

clone_size: .; d_call: TRBD1; j_call: TRBJ2-1; v_call: TRBV6-1; cdr3_nt: TGTGCCAGCAGGCAACAGGGGAGTGGCTACAATGAGCAGTTCTTC; cdr3_aa: CASRQQGSGYNEQFF
clone_size: .; d_call: .; j_call: TRBJ1-1; v_call: TRBV2; cdr3_nt: TGTGCCAGCAGTCCTCACGAGCAGGCAGCTGAAGCTTTCTTT; cdr3_aa: CASSPHEQAAEAFF
clone_size: .; d_call: .; j_call: TRBJ2-7; v_call: TRBV20-1; cdr3_nt: TGCAGTGCGCAGGATCACGAGCAGTACTTC; cdr3_aa: CSAQDHEQYF
clone_size: .; d_call: TRBD2; j_call: TRBJ2-5; v_call: TRBV15; cdr3_nt: TGTGCCACCAGCAGAGGGGCACTAGCGGGAGGCCAAGAGACCCAGTACTTC; cdr3_aa: CATSRGALAGGQETQYF
clone_size: .; d_call: TRBD2; j_call: TRBJ2-7; v_call: TRBV7-2; cdr3_nt: TGTGCCAGCAGCTATAGGGTGGGACTAGCGAACTACGAGCAGTACTTC; cdr3_aa: CASSYRVGLANYEQYF
clone_size: few; d_call: .; j_call: TRBJ2-7; v_call: TRBV18; cdr3_nt: TGTGCCAGCTCACCCGAGACAGGCGCAGGGTACGAGCAGTACTTC; cdr3_aa: CASSPETGAGYEQYF
clone_size: .; d_call: TRBD1; j_call: TRBJ2-1; v_call: TRBV6-1; cdr3_nt: TGTGCCAGCAGTGAAGCGAGGGGGCGGTCCTACAATGAGCAGTTCTTC; cdr3_aa: CASSEARGRSYNEQFF
clone_size: .; d_call: .; j_call: TRBJ1-5; v_call: TRBV2; cdr3_nt: TGTGCCAGCAGTGTAGGACTCGTATCCAATCAGCCCCAGCATTTT; cdr3_aa: CASSVGLVSNQPQHF
clone_size: .; d_call: .; j_call: TRBJ1-1; v_call: TRBV18; cdr3_nt: TGTGCCAGCTCACTCCCCGCCAACAGCCGGAACACTGAAGCTTTCTTT; cdr3_aa: CASSLPANSRNTEAFF
clone_size: .; d_call: TRBD1; j_call: TRBJ1-6; v_call: TRBV12-5; cdr3_nt: TGTGCTAGTGGTTCGGACAGGGGGGTTAGGAATTCACCCCTCCACTTT; cdr3_aa: CASGSDRGVRNSPLHF
clone_size: .; d_call: TRBD1; j_call: TRBJ1-2; v_call: TRBV30; cdr3_nt: TGTGCCTGGAGTAGGGGTGGAGGGGGCGAGGGATATGGCTACACCTTC; cdr3_aa: CAWSRGGGGEGYGYTF
clone_size: .; d_call: .; j_call: TRBJ1-3; v_call: TRBV27; cdr3_nt: TGTGCCAGCAGTTTGGGCCCTCTTAGAAACACCATATATTTT; cdr3_aa: CASSLGPLRNTIYF
clone_size: .; d_call: TRBD1; j_call: TRBJ2-6; v_call: TRBV12-5; cdr3_nt: TGTGCTAGTGGTTTGGTACGGTCAGGGGGCGCTGGGGCCAACGTCCTGACTTTC; cdr3_aa: CASGLVRSGGAGANVLTF
clone_size: .; d_call: .; j_call: TRBJ2-7; v_call: TRBV25-1; cdr3_nt: TGTGCCAGCAGTGAATATTCCCCGACTAGCTCCTACGAGCAGTACTTC; cdr3_aa: CASSEYSPTSSYEQYF
clone_size: .; d_call: TRBD1; j_call: TRBJ2-7; v_call: TRBV7-2; cdr3_nt: TGTGCCAGCAGCTTTGGACAGGGCTACGAGCAGTACTTC; cdr3_aa: CASSFGQGYEQYF
clone_size: .; d_call: .; j_call: TRBJ2-7; v_call: TRBV21-1; cdr3_nt: TGTGCCAGCAGCAAAGTTGAGTCTATACGCTACGAGCAGTACTTC; cdr3_aa: CASSKVESIRYEQYF
clone_size: once; d_call: .; j_call: TRBJ2-7; v_call: TRBV15; cdr3_nt: TGTGCCACCAGCAGAGATTCCCGGGGACATTCCTACGAGCAGTACTTC; cdr3_aa: CATSRDSRGHSYEQYF
clone_size: .; d_call: .; j_call: TRBJ2-1; v_call: TRBV7-3; cdr3_nt: TGTGCCAGCAGCCCGGCCGCGGCGGATATTAATGAGCAGTTCTTC; cdr3_aa: CASSPAAADINEQFF
clone_size: .; d_call: .; j_call: TRBJ1-4; v_call: TRBV30; cdr3_nt: TGTGCCTGGAGTGCCGAACAGGGTCCAGGTGAAAAACTGTTTTTT; cdr3_aa: CAWSAEQGPGEKLFF
clone_size: .; d_call: TRBD2; j_call: TRBJ2-5; v_call: TRBV19; cdr3_nt: TGTGCCAGTAGGCCAACTAGCGGGTGGAACGGGACCCAGTACTTC; cdr3_aa: CASRPTSGWNGTQYF
clone_size: once; d_call: TRBD2; j_call: TRBJ2-3; v_call: TRBV10-2; cdr3_nt: TGCGCCAGCAGTGAGTCGGAGCGGGAGCTTATTAACCCCTCCACAGATACGCAGTATTTT; cdr3_aa: CASSESERELINPSTDTQYF
clone_size: .; d_call: TRBD2; j_call: TRBJ2-7; v_call: TRBV10-2; cdr3_nt: TGCGCCAGCAGTGGCGGGAGCTCCTACGAGCAGTACTTC; cdr3_aa: CASSGGSSYEQYF
clone_size: .; d_call: .; j_call: TRBJ2-2; v_call: TRBV21-1; cdr3_nt: TGTGCCAGCAGCAAGGGGGGTGCCGGGACCCTGAGCACCGGGGAGCTGTTTTTT; cdr3_aa: CASSKGGAGTLSTGELFF
clone_size: .; d_call: TRBD2; j_call: TRBJ2-3; v_call: TRBV5-1; cdr3_nt: TGCGCCAGCAGCTTGAGTAGCGGGAGCGGGAGCACAGATACGCAGTATTTT; cdr3_aa: CASSLSSGSGSTDTQYF